This T cell receptor beta chain was found in a study of shared clonotypes between healthy human individuals. CDR3 length: 15 amino acids. Germline V gene sequence: CDR1 MDHEN, CDR2 SYDVKM. V was clipped by 2 bases and J by 2 bases, with 13 bases between them. Notes on the study in general: Rarefaction curves obtained for sorted subsets showed sequencing incomplete despite large depth. Larger estimated richness was generally recorded for naive subsets relative to memory subsets. The study drew on few donors, limiting represented genetic and exposure-history diversity.

Comments on this clone: The antigen is undetermined.

Assay: immunoSEQ multiplex PCR; the TCRdb copy retains only in-frame clones and omits some. Of around 1.4 million clones in the sample, about 98.5% were seen once. The chain has TRBV28 and TRBJ2-7; D is possibly TRBD1 (6 bases). Sequencing input: naive CD4+ T cells sorted from blood. The subset was: CD45RA+ positively selected. The clonotype originates from a man aged 30 to 39 in good health. In DNA form, the CDR3 reads TGTGCCAGCAGTTTACCCAGGACAGCTACCTACGAGCAGTACTTC. This encodes CASSLPRTATYEQYF.